These 23 T cell receptor beta chains originate from one sample sequenced in a study of blood T cell repertoires in COVID-19. Sequenced by immunoSEQ multiplex PCR; TCRdb stores in-frame clones only, minus some. The sample holds roughly 200,000 clones, about 70% seen once. The sample taken for sequencing was peripheral blood. All receptors come from a woman aged 50 to 65 with active or convalescent COVID-19.

The chain joins TRBV6-6 to TRBJ1-5; 7 bases are shared with TRBD1. Per the germline V gene, CDR1 is MNHNY and CDR2 is SVGAGI (reference sequence). V shed 3 bases, J shed 3 bases, and the junction held 2 bases outside the gene matches. This CDR3 region has 14 residues. The CDR3 here is CASSYGTVNQPQHF. CDR3 DNA sequence: TGTGCCAGCAGTTATGGGACAGTCAATCAGCCCCAGCATTTT.

J is TRBJ1-3 and V is TRBV9; no clear D gene. Between the trimmed V and J ends, which lost 0 bases and 0 bases, there was a span of 13 bases. The CDR3 is 17 amino acids. Germline values: CDR1 SGDLS, CDR2 YYNGEE. Written as DNA, the CDR3 is TGTGCCAGCAGCGTAGCCCAGACACCTACCTCTGGAAACACCATATATTTT. Protein product: CASSVAQTPTSGNTIYF.

This clone showed up just once. The chain has TRBV15 and TRBJ2-1; D perhaps matches TRBD1 (6 bases). The V end lost 1 base, the J end lost 1 base, and 8 bases lay between the germline ends. The CDR3 is 15 residues long. Germline values: CDR1 LNHNV, CDR2 YYDKDF (reference sequence). CDR3: CATSRGQDSYNEQFF. Here the CDR3 DNA reads TGTGCCACCAGCAGAGGACAGGATTCCTACAATGAGCAGTTCTTC.

The chain carries TRBV3-1 (or the pseudogene TRBV3-2) and TRBJ1-1; D not certain. CDR1 is LGHDT and CDR2 is YNNKEL in the germline V gene (reference sequence). V lost 3 bases and J lost 5, with 10 bases in between. This CDR3 is built from 13 residues. The CDR3: CASSQGHWTEAFF. The CDR3 region has the DNA TGTGCCAGCAGCCAGGGCCATTGGACTGAAGCTTTCTTT.

V is TRBV7-2 and J is TRBJ1-1; the match to TRBD1 covers 9 bases. V trimming: 7 bases; J trimming: 5 bases; junction bases outside the gene matches: 11. The CDR3 is made up of 15 amino acids. CDR1 SGHTA and CDR2 FQGNSA come from the germline V gene. This CDR3 is CASIQGQGRYTEAFF. CDR3 sequence (DNA): TGTGCCAGCATCCAAGGACAGGGGCGGTATACTGAAGCTTTCTTT.

A few counts support this clone. J is TRBJ1-1 and V is TRBV7-2; D is undetermined. The CDR3 runs 15 residues. Germline-derived CDR1 and CDR2 are SGHTA and FQGNSA. V lost 1 base, J lost 0 bases, and 9 bases lay in between. The CDR3 bases are TGTGCCAGCAGCTTAGGGGGAGATATGAACACTGAAGCTTTCTTT. It is translated as CASSLGGDMNTEAFF.

J is TRBJ2-7 and V is TRBV3-1 (or the pseudogene TRBV3-2); TRBD2 matches 16 bases. The germline V gene has CDR1 LGHDT and CDR2 YNNKEL (reference sequence). V lost 3 bases and J lost 6; bases outside the gene matches: 5. The CDR3 consists of 16 residues. CDR3 loop: CASSHLGTSGRVEQYF. The DNA of the CDR3 is TGTGCCAGCAGCCACCTTGGGACTAGCGGGAGGGTCGAGCAGTACTTC.

The rearrangement links TRBV7-9 to TRBJ1-2; TRBD1 matches 8 bases. Germline assignment: CDR1 SEHNR and CDR2 FQNEAQ (reference sequence). This CDR3 comprises 14 residues. The V segment lost 3 bases and the J segment 8 bases; nucleotides outside the gene matches: 8. The CDR3 is CASSFGTGEYGYTF. The CDR3 DNA sequence: TGTGCCAGCAGCTTCGGGACAGGAGAGTACGGCTACACCTTC.

The chain carries TRBV19 and TRBJ1-1; the match to TRBD1 covers 9 bases. The germline V gene has CDR1 LNHDA and CDR2 SQIVND (reference sequence). The CDR3 covers 16 residues. J was trimmed by 3 bases and V by 4 bases; bases with no gene match: 9. For the CDR3, the DNA is TGTGCCAGTAGTAAACCTCCGGGACAGGGTTACACTGAAGCTTTCTTT. Protein sequence: CASSKPPGQGYTEAFF.

The chain uses TRBV6-2 or TRBV6-3 and TRBJ2-2; D is possibly TRBD2 (5 bases). The germline gives CDR1 MNHEY, CDR2 SVGEGT. This CDR3 spans 14 amino acids. Trimming stripped 2 bases from V and 6 bases from J, with 10 bases between. The CDR3 loop is CASSYTRAPGELFF. The CDR3 coding sequence is TGTGCCAGCAGTTACACTAGGGCCCCCGGGGAGCTGTTTTTT.

This clone was observed many times. An end of the junction differs from the germline gene, which may be a read error. The chain couples TRBV7-7 to TRBJ2-5, with D tentatively TRBD1 (7 bases). CDR1 and CDR2 (germline): SSHAT, FNYEAQ (reference sequence). The CDR3 sequence is 15 residues long. The DNA of the CDR3 is TGTGCTAGCAGCCAGGGGGGCAGGGTCCAAGAGACCCAGTACTTC. This sequence encodes CASSQGGRVQETQYF.

V is TRBV30 and J is TRBJ1-3; no reliable D call. Trimming left V 3 bases short and J 3 bases short, with 9 bases between. The CDR3 contains 13 residues. Per germline, CDR1 GTSNPN and CDR2 SVGIG (reference sequence). CDR3 DNA sequence: TGTGCCTGGAGACTGCGAGGTGGAAACACCATATATTTT. It is translated as CAWRLRGGNTIYF.

The chain employs TRBV20-1 and TRBJ2-1; TRBD2 matches at 8 bases. This CDR3 comprises 11 residues. The germline V gene has CDR1 DFQATT and CDR2 SNEGSKA (reference sequence). V shed 6 bases and J 13 bases; nucleotides not matched to a gene: 8. The CDR3 protein is CSALRTSFQFF. The DNA for the CDR3 is TGCAGTGCACTGCGGACTAGCTTCCAGTTCTTC.

The chain is built from TRBV18 and TRBJ2-1, with TRBD2 matching over 9 bases. V was clipped by 4 bases and J by 7 bases; unmatched bases: 11. From germline, CDR1 is KGHSH and CDR2 LQKENI. CDR3 length: 16 amino acids. CDR3 in amino acids: CASSRRERGARNEQFF. The CDR3 bases are TGTGCCAGCTCACGCAGAGAGCGGGGGGCTAGAAATGAGCAGTTCTTC. The full variable domain, rest sourced from reference TRBV18 and TRBJ2-1, is NAGVMQNPRHLVRRRGQEARLRCSPMKGHSHVYWYRQLPEEGLKFMVYLQKENIIDESGMPKERFSAEFPKEGPSILRIQQVVRGDSAAYFCASSRRERGARNEQFFGPGTRLTVL.

V and J are TRBV27 and TRBJ2-5; D may be TRBD2 (5 bases). CDR3 length equals 14 residues. Germline assignment: CDR1 MNHEY and CDR2 SMNVEV (reference sequence). The ends were cut back, 2 bases at V and 4 bases at J, with 11 bases in the middle. CDR3 coding DNA: TGTGCCAGCAGTTTACGGCCTAGCCTAGAGACCCAGTACTTC. Translation gives CASSLRPSLETQYF.

This chain uses TRBV5-1 with TRBJ2-1, with 7 bases that match TRBD1. CDR1 and CDR2 (germline): SGHRS, YFSETQ. CDR3 size: 15 residues. Trimming took 4 bases from V and 5 from J; bases not matched to a gene: 9. The CDR3 nucleotides are TGCGCCAGCAGCGGGGGAAGGGGGCCACACAATGAGCAGTTCTTC. Protein sequence: CASSGGRGPHNEQFF.

The V gene is TRBV6-5, the J gene TRBJ1-2; D may be TRBD1 (6 bases). Germline CDR1 MNHEY, CDR2 SVGAGI. The CDR3 is made up of 14 amino acids. V was cut by 4 bases and J by 4 bases, with 13 bases left in between. The CDR3 protein is CASSSLQGVYGYTF. As DNA, the CDR3 is TGTGCCAGCAGTTCTCTACAGGGCGTCTATGGCTACACCTTC.

The V call is TRBV11-2, the J call TRBJ2-5; 8 bases map to TRBD1. With 0 bases clipped from V and 2 bases from J, the junction kept 5 bases outside the gene matches. The V gene's germline CDR1 is SGHAT and CDR2 FQNNGV. CDR3 length equals 16 residues. The CDR3 DNA follows: TGTGCCAGCAGCTTAGATCGTGGGACAGGACAAGAGACCCAGTACTTC. Protein sequence: CASSLDRGTGQETQYF.

The chain links TRBV12-2 to TRBJ2-2; the DNA was not used to check the table's D call, TRBD1. TRBV12-2 constitutes a pseudogene. This CDR3 has 19 residues. DNA of the CDR3: TGTGCAAGTCGCTTAGTGGGGAAGTCAGGACAGTTGAACACCGGGGAGCTGTTTTTT. The encoded protein is CASRLVGKSGQLNTGELFF.

The rearrangement links TRBV19 to TRBJ1-1, with 9 bases that match TRBD1. This CDR3 spans 14 amino acids. Trimming removed 6 bases from V and 4 bases from J; junction bases left unmatched: 6. Germline V gene sequence: CDR1 LNHDA, CDR2 SQIVND (reference sequence). The CDR3 reads CASRHQTGGTEAFF. The CDR3 nucleotides are TGTGCCAGTAGACACCAGACAGGGGGCACTGAAGCTTTCTTT.

The genes are TRBV4-2 and TRBJ1-1, with D unclear. Per the germline V gene, CDR1 is LGHNA and CDR2 is YNFKEQ. The CDR3 totals 12 residues. V lost 6 bases to trimming and J lost 0 bases, with 5 bases between them. Written as DNA, the CDR3 is TGTGCCAGCAGGAACATGAACACTGAAGCTTTCTTT. Encoded protein: CASRNMNTEAFF.

This sequence joins TRBV3-1 (or the pseudogene TRBV3-2) and TRBJ2-3; perhaps TRBD2 as D (6 bases). Germline lookup yields CDR1 LGHDT and CDR2 YNNKEL (reference sequence). The ends were cut back, 4 bases at V and 0 bases at J, with 14 bases in the middle. CDR3 length equals 16 residues. CDR3 loop: CASSLEVGGSTDTQYF. The CDR3 DNA is TGTGCCAGCAGCCTTGAGGTGGGGGGTAGCACAGATACGCAGTATTTT.

This sequence joins TRBV5-1 and TRBJ2-3; 7 bases are a match to TRBD1. The J segment lost 4 bases and the V segment lost 4 bases, leaving 9 bases of the junction unmatched. The CDR3 sequence is 15 residues long. Germline values: CDR1 SGHRS, CDR2 YFSETQ. The CDR3 coding sequence is TGCGCCAGCAGCCAGAGGGGGCTTCGGGCAGATACGCAGTATTTT. Translating gives CASSQRGLRADTQYF.